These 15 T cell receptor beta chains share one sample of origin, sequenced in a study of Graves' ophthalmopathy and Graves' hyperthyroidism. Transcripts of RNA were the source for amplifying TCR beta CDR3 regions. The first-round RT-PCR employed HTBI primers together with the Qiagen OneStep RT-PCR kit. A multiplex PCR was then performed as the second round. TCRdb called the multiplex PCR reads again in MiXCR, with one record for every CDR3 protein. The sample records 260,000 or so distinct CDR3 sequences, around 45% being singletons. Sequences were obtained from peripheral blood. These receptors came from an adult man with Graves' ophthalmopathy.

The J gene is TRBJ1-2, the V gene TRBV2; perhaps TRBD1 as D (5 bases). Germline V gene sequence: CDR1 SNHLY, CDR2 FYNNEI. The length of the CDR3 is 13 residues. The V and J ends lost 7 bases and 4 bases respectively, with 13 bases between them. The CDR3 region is CASTRQTSYGYTF. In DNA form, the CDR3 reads TGTGCCAGCACCCGACAGACGAGCTATGGCTACACCTTC.

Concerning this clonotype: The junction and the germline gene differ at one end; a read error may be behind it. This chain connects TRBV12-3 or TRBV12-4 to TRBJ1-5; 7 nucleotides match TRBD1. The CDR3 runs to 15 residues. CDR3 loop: CASRFTGDSNQPQHF. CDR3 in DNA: TGCGCCAGCAGATTCACAGGGGATAGCAATCAGCCCCAGCATTTT.

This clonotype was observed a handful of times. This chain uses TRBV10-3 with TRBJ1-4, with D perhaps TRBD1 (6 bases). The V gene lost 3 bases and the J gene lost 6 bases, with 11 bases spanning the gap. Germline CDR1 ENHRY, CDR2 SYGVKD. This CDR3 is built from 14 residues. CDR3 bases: TGTGCCATCAGTGAACAGGGCTCGGATGAAAAACTGTTTTTT. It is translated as CAISEQGSDEKLFF.

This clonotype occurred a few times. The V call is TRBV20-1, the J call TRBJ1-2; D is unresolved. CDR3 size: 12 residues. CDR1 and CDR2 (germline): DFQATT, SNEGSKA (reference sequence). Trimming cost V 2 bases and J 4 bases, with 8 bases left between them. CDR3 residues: CSARWQTYGYTF. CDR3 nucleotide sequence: TGCAGTGCTAGATGGCAGACCTATGGCTACACCTTC.

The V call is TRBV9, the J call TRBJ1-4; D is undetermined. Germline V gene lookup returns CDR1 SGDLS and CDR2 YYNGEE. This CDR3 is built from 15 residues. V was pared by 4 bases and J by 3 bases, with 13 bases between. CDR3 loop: CASSPESGANEKLFF. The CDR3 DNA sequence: TGTGCCAGCAGCCCAGAGAGTGGGGCTAATGAAAAACTGTTTTTT.

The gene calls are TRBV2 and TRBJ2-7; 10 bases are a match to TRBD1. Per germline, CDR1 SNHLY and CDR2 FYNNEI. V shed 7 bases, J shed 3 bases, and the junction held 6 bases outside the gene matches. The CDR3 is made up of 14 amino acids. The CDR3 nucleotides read TGTGCCAGCAACCTCGGACAGGGGGGCTACGAGCAGTACTTC. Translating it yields CASNLGQGGYEQYF.

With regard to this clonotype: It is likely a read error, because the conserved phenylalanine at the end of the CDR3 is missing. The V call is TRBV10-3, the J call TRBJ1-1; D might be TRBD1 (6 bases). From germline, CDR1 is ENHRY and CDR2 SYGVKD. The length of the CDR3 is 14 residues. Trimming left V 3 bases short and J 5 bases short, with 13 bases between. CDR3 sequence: CAISEGGPGTEAFL. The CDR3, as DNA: TGTGCCATCAGTGAAGGGGGGCCAGGGACTGAAGCTTTCCTT.

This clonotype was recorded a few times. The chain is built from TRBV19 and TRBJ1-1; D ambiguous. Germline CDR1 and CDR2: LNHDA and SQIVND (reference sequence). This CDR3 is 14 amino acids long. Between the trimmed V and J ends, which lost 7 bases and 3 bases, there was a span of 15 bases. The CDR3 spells CASMRRVMDTEAFF. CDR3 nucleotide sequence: TGTGCCAGTATGAGAAGGGTGATGGACACTGAAGCTTTCTTT. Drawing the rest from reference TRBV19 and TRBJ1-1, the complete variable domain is DGGITQSPKYLFRKEGQNVTLSCEQNLNHDAMYWYRQDPGQGLRLIYYSQIVNDFQKGDIAEGYSVSREKKESFPLTVTSAQKNPTAFYLCASMRRVMDTEAFFGQGTRLTVV.

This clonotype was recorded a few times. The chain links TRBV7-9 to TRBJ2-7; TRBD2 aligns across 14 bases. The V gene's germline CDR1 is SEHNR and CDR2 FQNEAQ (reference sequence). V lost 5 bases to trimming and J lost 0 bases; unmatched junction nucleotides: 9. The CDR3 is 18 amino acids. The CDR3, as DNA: TGTGCCAGCAGCGCATCGACTAGCGGGGGGGAGAGCTCCTACGAGCAGTACTTC. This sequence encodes CASSASTSGGESSYEQYF.

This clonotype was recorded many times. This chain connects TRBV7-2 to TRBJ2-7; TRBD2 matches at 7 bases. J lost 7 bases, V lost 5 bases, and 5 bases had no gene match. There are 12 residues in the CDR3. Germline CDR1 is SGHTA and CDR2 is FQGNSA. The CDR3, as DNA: TGTGCCAGCAGCCCGCGGGGGATAGAGCAGTACTTC. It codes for CASSPRGIEQYF. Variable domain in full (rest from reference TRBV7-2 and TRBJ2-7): GAGVSQSPSNKVTEKGKDVELRCDPISGHTALYWYRQSLGQGLEFLIYFQGNSAPDKSGLPSDRFSAERTGGSVSTLTIQRTQQEDSAVYLCASSPRGIEQYFGPGTRLTVT.

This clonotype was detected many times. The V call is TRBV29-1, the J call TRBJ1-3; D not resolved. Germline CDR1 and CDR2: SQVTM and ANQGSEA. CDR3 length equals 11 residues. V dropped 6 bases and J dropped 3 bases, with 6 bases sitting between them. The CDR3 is CSVNGGNTIYF. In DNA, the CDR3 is TGCAGCGTGAACGGTGGAAACACCATATATTTT.

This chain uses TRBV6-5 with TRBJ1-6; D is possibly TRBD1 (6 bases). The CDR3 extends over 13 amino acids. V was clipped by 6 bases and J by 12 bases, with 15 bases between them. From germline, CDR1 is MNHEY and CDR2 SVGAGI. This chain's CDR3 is CASRDSHNRPLHF. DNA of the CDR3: TGTGCCAGCAGGGACAGCCACAACCGACCCCTCCACTTT.

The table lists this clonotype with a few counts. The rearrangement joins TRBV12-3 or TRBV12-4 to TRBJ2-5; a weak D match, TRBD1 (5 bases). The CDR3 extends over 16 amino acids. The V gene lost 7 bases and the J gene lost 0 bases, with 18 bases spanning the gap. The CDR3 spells CASTPWGPEDQETQYF. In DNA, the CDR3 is TGTGCCAGCACTCCCTGGGGCCCAGAGGACCAAGAGACCCAGTACTTC.

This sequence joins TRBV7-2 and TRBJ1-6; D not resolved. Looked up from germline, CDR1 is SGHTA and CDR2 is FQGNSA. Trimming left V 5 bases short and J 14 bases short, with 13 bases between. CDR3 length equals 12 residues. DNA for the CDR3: TGTGCCAGCAGCCCCCCGCGCGGCACCCTCCACTTT. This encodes CASSPPRGTLHF.

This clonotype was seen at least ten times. The chain's CDR3 is CSARPVYGYTF. CDR3 sequence (DNA): TGCAGTGCTAGGCCTGTGTATGGCTACACCTTC. The genes are TRBV20-1 and TRBJ1-2; D is uncertain. From germline, CDR1 is DFQATT and CDR2 SNEGSKA (reference sequence). Trimming removed 3 bases from V and 5 bases from J, with 7 bases in between. CDR3 size: 11 residues.